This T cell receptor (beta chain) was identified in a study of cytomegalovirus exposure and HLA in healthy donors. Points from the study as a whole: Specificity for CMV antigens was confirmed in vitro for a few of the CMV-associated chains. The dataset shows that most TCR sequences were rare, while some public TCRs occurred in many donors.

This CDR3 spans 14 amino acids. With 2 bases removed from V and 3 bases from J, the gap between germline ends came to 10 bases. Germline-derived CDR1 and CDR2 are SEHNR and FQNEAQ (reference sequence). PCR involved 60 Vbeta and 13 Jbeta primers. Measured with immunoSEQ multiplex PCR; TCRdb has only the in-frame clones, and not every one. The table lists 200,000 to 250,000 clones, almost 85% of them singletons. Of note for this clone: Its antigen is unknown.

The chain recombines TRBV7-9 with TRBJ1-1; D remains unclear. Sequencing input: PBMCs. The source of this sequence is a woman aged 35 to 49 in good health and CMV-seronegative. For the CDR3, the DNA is TGTGCCAGCAGCTTAAGGGAGGTGGACACTGAAGCTTTCTTT. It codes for CASSLREVDTEAFF. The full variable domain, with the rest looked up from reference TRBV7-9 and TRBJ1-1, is DTGVSQNPRHKITKRGQNVTFRCDPISEHNRLYWYRQTLGQGPEFLTYFQNEAQLEKSRLLSDRFSAERPKGSFSTLEIQRTEQGDSAMYLCASSLREVDTEAFFGQGTRLTVV.